This passage covers 6 T cell receptor beta chains from one sample sequenced in a study of T cells in women clearing cervical HPV infection. Profiled with immunoSEQ multiplex PCR; TCRdb holds only in-frame clones, not every one. Here the sample table reports roughly 34,000 clones. Sequenced: blood buffy coat. These receptors were obtained from a woman aged 18-70 years with a cervical HPV16 infection that either progressed to CIN3+ or cleared (not recorded which).

In the case of this clone: The read terminates 3 residues ahead of where the CDR3 ends, so the germline J gene completes it. The V gene is TRBV12-3 or TRBV12-4, the J gene TRBJ2-7; 8 nucleotides align to TRBD1. V shed 6 bases and J 0 bases; nucleotides not matched to a gene: 4. The CDR3 is 14 amino acids. The covered CDR3 bases are TGTGCCAGCAGCCTCGGACAGGGCTCCTACGAG. It is translated as CASSLGQGSYE. The entire CDR3 is CASSLGQGSYEQYF.

Turning to this clone: The CDR3 end lies 3 residues beyond the end of the read and is filled in from the germline J gene. This chain uses TRBV19 with TRBJ2-7, with a weak D call TRBD1 (6 bases). Trimming stripped 3 bases from V and 2 bases from J, with 8 bases between. This CDR3 spans 13 amino acids. Germline-derived CDR1 and CDR2 are LNHDA and SQIVND (reference sequence). The CDR3 DNA, read in part, is TGTGCCAGTAGTATCAGACAGGCCTACGAG. Residues: CASSIRQAYE. The whole CDR3 reads CASSIRQAYEQYF.

On this clone: Read coverage stops 3 residues before the CDR3 terminus; the germline J gene supplies the remainder. This chain connects TRBV7-2 to TRBJ1-4; D is unclear. Germline V gives CDR1 SGHTA, CDR2 FQGNSA. The CDR3 consists of 14 residues. CDR3 amino acids: CASSLTNYNSPLFF. CDR3 DNA, as far as it was read: TGTGCCAGCAGCCTCACAAACTATAATTCACCA.

On this clone: With the read ending 3 residues before the CDR3 end, the germline J gene is used to fill in that end. The rearrangement joins TRBV4-1 to TRBJ1-2, with 9 positions matching TRBD1. Germline V lookup: CDR1 MGHRA, CDR2 YSYEKL. The CDR3 loop spans 16 amino acids. The V and J ends lost 4 bases and 4 bases, in that order; junction bases with no gene match: 10. CDR3 DNA (partial): TGCGCCAGCAGCCTTGATTACAGGGGGCTCGGCTATGGC. Translation gives CASSLDYRGLGYG. The complete CDR3 reads CASSLDYRGLGYGYTF.

Turning to this clone: The read ends 3 residues before the CDR3 terminus; that terminus is restored from the germline J gene. The chain joins TRBV11-1 to TRBJ2-1; tentatively, D is TRBD1 (6 bases). V lost 1 base to trimming and J lost 5 bases, with 6 bases between them. The CDR3 runs to 13 residues. CDR1 is SGHAT, CDR2 FQDESV, per germline (reference sequence). CDR3 sequence: CASSLGTDNEQFF. Partial CDR3 DNA: TGTGCCAGCAGCTTAGGGACAGACAATGAG.

Comments on this clone: Read coverage stops 3 residues before the CDR3 terminus; the germline J gene supplies the remainder. V and J are TRBV29-1 and TRBJ2-7; D not resolved. Germline values: CDR1 SQVTM, CDR2 ANQGSEA. Trimming left V 4 bases short and J 5 bases short, with 12 bases between. This CDR3 is built from 12 residues. CDR3 residues: CSVGPIQNEQYF. The sequenced CDR3 bases are TGCAGCGTTGGGCCGATCCAAAACGAG.